The 22 T cell receptor beta chains given below trace back to one sample, sequenced in a study of identical twins. From the 5' RACE reads, TCRdb called clonotypes with MiXCR, one entry per CDR3 protein. The sample records some 440,000 distinct CDR3 sequences, 20% to 25% being singletons. The data also belong to a second study, concerning T cells expressing NK-cell markers.

Sequenced sample: CD4+ T cells sorted from blood. Every receptor here comes from a woman aged 18-29 years in good health.

V is TRBV11-2 and J is TRBJ2-7, with 7 bases identical to TRBD2. The CDR3 extends over 15 amino acids. The V and J ends lost 5 bases and 3 bases, in that order; junction bases with no gene match: 10. Germline V gene sequence: CDR1 SGHAT, CDR2 FQNNGV. The CDR3 sequence is CASSPLSGKDYEQYF. CDR3 DNA: TGTGCCAGCAGCCCCTTAAGCGGGAAGGACTACGAGCAGTACTTC.

The V and J genes are TRBV4-3 and TRBJ2-7; 14 bases are a match to TRBD2. Looked up from germline, CDR1 is LGHNA and CDR2 is YSLEER. The CDR3 is made up of 15 amino acids. The junction had 2 bases not matched to a gene; V was cut back by 4 bases and J by 3 bases. The CDR3: CASSPGTSGGYEQYF. The CDR3 nucleotides are TGCGCCAGCAGCCCAGGGACTAGCGGGGGCTACGAGCAGTACTTC.

This clonotype was found a few times. The chain combines TRBV9 with TRBJ2-2; TRBD1 matches at 7 bases. The CDR3 extends over 13 amino acids. Germline V gene data show CDR1 as SGDLS and CDR2 as YYNGEE. Germline trimming cut 5 bases from V and 5 bases from J; bases unmatched to any gene: 3. The CDR3 DNA is TGTGCCAGCAGAGCGGACAGGACCGGGGAGCTGTTTTTT. Protein: CASRADRTGELFF.

This clonotype has only a few counts. The genes are TRBV2 and TRBJ2-3; D remains unclear. From germline, CDR1 is SNHLY and CDR2 FYNNEI. The CDR3 length is 14 residues. V lost 0 bases, J lost 5 bases, and 9 bases lay in between. CDR3 residues: CASSEALPGDTQYF. The CDR3 DNA reads as TGTGCCAGCAGTGAAGCGCTTCCGGGAGATACGCAGTATTTT.

This clonotype was counted a few times. The chain has TRBV12-3 or TRBV12-4 and TRBJ2-3; D might be TRBD1 or TRBD2, each matching 7 bases. Between the trimmed V and J ends, which lost 8 bases and 14 bases, there was a span of 17 bases. This CDR3 spans 11 amino acids. In nucleotides, the CDR3 is TGTGCCAGCGGCCAGGGGGGGGGCCGGTATTTT. Its protein product is CASGQGGGRYF.

This clonotype was detected a few times. The chain employs TRBV11-2 and TRBJ2-7; possibly TRBD1 for D (5 bases). Germline values: CDR1 SGHAT, CDR2 FQNNGV. Trimming removed 5 bases from V and 0 bases from J, with 11 bases in between. This CDR3 has 14 residues. CDR3 region: CASSRAQGSYEQYF. Written as DNA, the CDR3 is TGTGCCAGCAGCCGGGCGCAGGGCTCCTACGAGCAGTACTTC.

The rearrangement joins TRBV5-6 to TRBJ1-1, with a tentative D call TRBD1 (5 bases). Per germline, CDR1 SGHDT and CDR2 YYEEEE. V dropped 0 bases and J dropped 4 bases, with 10 bases sitting between them. The CDR3 totals 14 residues. The CDR3 region has the DNA TGTGCCAGCAGCTTGGGCAGGGTAGCCACTGAAGCTTTCTTT. Protein: CASSLGRVATEAFF.

The rearrangement uses TRBV20-1 and TRBJ2-4; maybe TRBD2 (6 bases). V lost 6 bases to trimming and J lost 6 bases, with 18 bases between them. CDR1 is DFQATT, CDR2 SNEGSKA, per germline (reference sequence). This CDR3 region has 14 residues. The CDR3 DNA reads TGCAGTGCGTCAGGCCCGGGAGCTAGAAACATTCAGTACTTC. Translation gives CSASGPGARNIQYF.

This sequence joins TRBV12-3 or TRBV12-4 and TRBJ2-1, with D tentatively TRBD2 (6 bases). Trimming removed 3 bases at V and 8 bases at J, with 11 bases between. The CDR3 extends over 13 amino acids. Here the CDR3 reads CASSFWGDDEQFF. The CDR3 nucleotides read TGTGCCAGCAGTTTTTGGGGGGATGATGAGCAGTTCTTC.

There are many counts of this clonotype. The chain uses TRBV12-3 or TRBV12-4 and TRBJ2-5, with a weak D call TRBD2 (6 bases). The V gene lost 6 bases and the J gene lost 3 bases, with 11 bases spanning the gap. This CDR3 has 13 residues. CDR3: CASSRLGEETQYF. In DNA form, the CDR3 reads TGTGCCAGCAGCCGACTAGGCGAAGAGACCCAGTACTTC.

CDR3 loop: CASSLMTSRNLNEQFF. CDR3 DNA: TGTGCCAGCAGCCTTATGACTAGCCGAAACCTCAATGAGCAGTTCTTC. The genes are TRBV3-1 and TRBJ2-1, with 7 bases fitting TRBD2. The CDR3 consists of 16 residues. Trimming took 4 bases from V and 6 from J; bases not matched to a gene: 12. Germline V gene data show CDR1 as LGHDT and CDR2 as YNNKEL (reference sequence).

V and J are TRBV10-2 and TRBJ1-5; D uncertain. Trimming took 6 bases from V and 0 from J, leaving 6 bases between them. Germline values: CDR1 WSHSY, CDR2 SAAADI. The CDR3 extends over 13 amino acids. The CDR3 region has the DNA TGCGCCAGCAGGCCAGCTAGCAATCAGCCCCAGCATTTT. Encoded protein: CASRPASNQPQHF.

V and J are TRBV20-1 and TRBJ2-2; the match to TRBD1 covers 9 bases. Germline CDR1 DFQATT, CDR2 SNEGSKA (reference sequence). This CDR3 is 16 amino acids long. The trim removed 5 bases at V and 2 bases at J, leaving 9 bases unmatched. CDR3 DNA: TGCAGTGCTGCTCCCCTTACAGGGGGCAACACCGGGGAGCTGTTTTTT. It is translated as CSAAPLTGGNTGELFF.

This clonotype has more than one count but fewer than ten. This chain joins TRBV5-1 and TRBJ2-2; D is ambiguous. Germline-derived CDR1 and CDR2 are SGHRS and YFSETQ. Trimming took 0 bases from V and 5 from J, leaving 8 bases between them. CDR3 length: 14 amino acids. The CDR3 protein is CASSLGPDTGELFF. The CDR3 DNA reads TGCGCCAGCAGCTTGGGACCAGATACCGGGGAGCTGTTTTTT. Full variable domain (remainder filled in from reference TRBV5-1 and TRBJ2-2): KAGVTQTPRYLIKTRGQQVTLSCSPISGHRSVSWYQQTPGQGLQFLFEYFSETQRNKGNFPGRFSGRQFSNSRSEMNVSTLELGDSALYLCASSLGPDTGELFFGEGSRLTVL.

In this sample, this clonotype turned up once. This chain links TRBV20-1 with TRBJ2-7, with 10 bases aligning to TRBD1. From germline, CDR1 is DFQATT and CDR2 SNEGSKA (reference sequence). The J segment lost 5 bases and the V segment lost 6 bases, leaving 10 bases of the junction unmatched. The CDR3 runs 14 residues. CDR3 sequence reads: CSAEAGTGDNEQYF. The CDR3 nucleotides read TGCAGTGCCGAGGCCGGGACAGGGGACAACGAGCAGTACTTC.

A few counts support this clonotype. J is TRBJ2-2 and V is TRBV20-1; TRBD2 agrees at 10 bases. The J segment lost 3 bases and the V segment lost 1 base, leaving 5 bases of the junction unmatched. The CDR3 runs 16 residues. The V gene's germline CDR1 is DFQATT and CDR2 SNEGSKA (reference sequence). CDR3 in DNA: TGCAGTGCTAGAGCCCCTAGCGGGGGCGACACCGGGGAGCTGTTTTTT. Its translation: CSARAPSGGDTGELFF.

The chain couples TRBV2 to TRBJ1-1; no definite D call. Germline loops: CDR1 SNHLY, CDR2 FYNNEI. V gave up 10 bases and J gave up 2 bases, with 11 bases separating them. The CDR3 runs 12 residues. CDR3 coding DNA: TGTGCCACCCAACTCCTCAACACTGAAGCTTTCTTT. Protein sequence: CATQLLNTEAFF.

The chain employs TRBV7-2 and TRBJ2-3; D could derive from TRBD1 or TRBD2 (5 bases each). CDR3 length: 15 amino acids. Trimming stripped 3 bases from V and 1 base from J, with 11 bases between. The germline CDR1 and CDR2 sequences are SGHTA and FQGNSA. The CDR3 sequence is CASSLGVGRTDTQYF. The CDR3 DNA sequence: TGTGCCAGCAGCTTGGGGGTGGGACGCACAGATACGCAGTATTTT.

This clonotype has just a few counts. The chain joins TRBV5-1 to TRBJ2-2, with D possibly matching TRBD1 (6 bases). V was clipped by 5 bases and J by 3 bases, with 14 bases between them. The V gene's germline CDR1 is SGHRS and CDR2 YFSETQ. The CDR3 has 15 amino acids. DNA for the CDR3: TGCGCCAGCAGTCTCAAGAACAGGGACACCGGGGAGCTGTTTTTT. Protein sequence: CASSLKNRDTGELFF.

Only a few counts were recorded for this clonotype. The gene calls are TRBV29-1 and TRBJ1-1; weak D call: TRBD1 (5 bases). The V and J ends lost 5 bases and 1 base respectively, with 14 bases between them. The germline V gene has CDR1 SQVTM and CDR2 ANQGSEA. CDR3 size: 14 residues. CDR3 bases: TGCAGCGTTTTAGGAGGGCAGGGGAACACTGAAGCTTTCTTT. It is translated as CSVLGGQGNTEAFF.

The table lists this clonotype with a few counts. V is TRBV12-3 or TRBV12-4 and J is TRBJ1-1, with a weak D call TRBD1 (6 bases). Trimming removed 5 bases at V and 4 bases at J, with 11 bases between. The CDR3 sequence is 13 residues long. The CDR3 nucleotides are TGTGCCAGCAGTCCCCTCAGGGGCACTGAAGCTTTCTTT. It is translated as CASSPLRGTEAFF.

For this clonotype: At one of its ends the junction is not consistent with the germline gene, which may arise from a read error. The rearrangement joins TRBV5-5 to TRBJ2-7, with a possible D match to TRBD1 (7 bases). The CDR3 loop spans 15 amino acids. CDR1 SGHKS and CDR2 YYEKEE come from the germline V gene (reference sequence). CDR3 bases: TGTGCCAGCAGCTTCACAGGACAGGAGGGCTACGAGCGGTACTTC. As protein: CASSFTGQEGYERYF.